The source of this T cell receptor beta chain is a study of human T cells and chemical hapten exposure. Looked up from germline, CDR1 is SNHLY and CDR2 is FYNNEI. V dropped 2 bases and J dropped 4; count of bases not matched to a gene: 10. The CDR3 covers 17 residues. A single record per CDR3 protein comes from TCRdb applying MiXCR to the RACE reads. Of about 39,000 distinct CDR3 sequences listed, around an eighth are singletons. Described time point: pre-sensitization, week 0. The sample's treatment: therapeutic diphenylcyclopropenone sensitization with weekly scalp DPC. The table lists this clonotype with many counts. The antigen is unknown. Study-level findings and limits: It was expanded TCRs that formed significantly more large CDR3 similarity clusters than controls did. TCRs at high frequency, those above 1 in 1000, did not change with DPC sensitization.

The receptor comes from a woman younger than 45 with alopecia areata. Some clones in this sample may be carry-over from other donors' samples. The sequences come from whole blood, collected in connection with sensitization to the hapten diphenylcyclopropenone (DPC). The chain employs TRBV2 and TRBJ2-3, with TRBD2 matching 9 bases. CDR3 coding DNA: TGTGCCAGCAGTGAACCCGCCGCGCGGGAGGGCCCAGATACGCAGTATTTT. This translates into CASSEPAAREGPDTQYF. The entire variable domain, with the rest obtained from reference TRBV2 and TRBJ2-3, is as follows: EPEVTQTPSHQVTQMGQEVILRCVPISNHLYFYWYRQILGQKVEFLVSFYNNEISEKSEIFDDQFSVERPDGSNFTLKIRSTKLEDSAMYFCASSEPAAREGPDTQYFGPGTRLTVL.